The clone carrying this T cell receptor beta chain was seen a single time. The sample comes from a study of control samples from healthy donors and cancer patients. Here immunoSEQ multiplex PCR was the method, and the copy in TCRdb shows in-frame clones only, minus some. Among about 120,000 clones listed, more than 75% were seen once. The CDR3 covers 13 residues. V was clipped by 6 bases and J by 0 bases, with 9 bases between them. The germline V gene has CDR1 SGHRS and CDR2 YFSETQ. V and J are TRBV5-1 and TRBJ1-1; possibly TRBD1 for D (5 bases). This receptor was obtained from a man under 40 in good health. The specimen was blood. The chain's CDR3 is CASTQGLNTEAFF. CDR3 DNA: TGCGCCAGCACGCAGGGATTGAACACTGAAGCTTTCTTT. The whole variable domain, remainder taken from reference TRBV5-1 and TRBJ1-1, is KAGVTQTPRYLIKTRGQQVTLSCSPISGHRSVSWYQQTPGQGLQFLFEYFSETQRNKGNFPGRFSGRQFSNSRSEMNVSTLELGDSALYLCASTQGLNTEAFFGQGTRLTVV.